Listed here are 27 T cell receptor beta chains from one sample, sequenced in a study of T-cell reconstitution after alpha-beta-depleted transplantation in children. Library preparation (for TCRbeta) was performed with unique molecular identifiers. Each CDR3 protein gets one entry after TCRdb re-called the PCR reads with MiXCR. The data contain some 200,000 distinct CDR3 sequences, about 6.6% of them singletons. The starting material was PBMCs, obtained before TCRalphabeta/CD19-depleted stem cell transplant. These receptors were collected from a boy between 2 and 10 years old with acute lymphoblastic leukemia, due to receive a stem cell transplant.

The V and J genes are TRBV20-1 and TRBJ2-3, with 10 bases matching TRBD2. CDR1 is DFQATT and CDR2 is SNEGSKA in the germline V gene (reference sequence). The CDR3 has 15 residues. V lost 6 bases to trimming and J lost 6 bases; unmatched junction nucleotides: 12. The CDR3: CSAGKREGPSDTQYF. The CDR3 DNA reads TGCAGTGCGGGGAAGCGGGAGGGCCCGTCGGATACGCAGTATTTT.

Many counts were recorded for this clonotype. CDR3 region: CASTRSTGTEQYF. Written as DNA, the CDR3 is TGTGCCAGCACCCGATCGACAGGGACGGAGCAGTACTTC. V gene TRBV11-3 combines with J gene TRBJ2-7; 7 positions agree with TRBD1. With V trimmed by 7 bases and J by 7 bases, 10 bases remained unmatched. CDR1 and CDR2 (germline): SGHNT, YENEEA. This CDR3 comprises 13 residues.

This clonotype has a count of ten or more. The rearrangement uses TRBV28 and TRBJ2-7; TRBD1 might be the D (5 bases). Per germline, CDR1 MDHEN and CDR2 SYDVKM. Trimming left V 4 bases short and J 6 bases short, with 10 bases between. This CDR3 spans 12 amino acids. The CDR3 DNA is TGTGCCAGCAGTTCCCAGGGAAGCGAGCAGTACTTC. Translating it yields CASSSQGSEQYF.

This clonotype was observed at least ten times. This rearrangement joins TRBV5-1 to TRBJ1-1, with a possible D match to TRBD1 (5 bases). The CDR3 sequence is 14 residues long. Trimming took off 2 bases at V and 3 bases at J, with 11 bases between the two ends. The germline gives CDR1 SGHRS, CDR2 YFSETQ. The CDR3 DNA follows: TGCGCCAGCAGCTTCGGTGGCAGGGACACTGAAGCTTTCTTT. Protein: CASSFGGRDTEAFF. The variable domain in full, with the rest retrieved from reference TRBV5-1 and TRBJ1-1, is KAGVTQTPRYLIKTRGQQVTLSCSPISGHRSVSWYQQTPGQGLQFLFEYFSETQRNKGNFPGRFSGRQFSNSRSEMNVSTLELGDSALYLCASSFGGRDTEAFFGQGTRLTVV.

This clonotype was counted many times. This chain links TRBV29-1 with TRBJ2-5; D call uncertain. V was trimmed by 3 bases and J by 5 bases, leaving 13 bases between them. Germline values: CDR1 SQVTM, CDR2 ANQGSEA. The CDR3 runs to 13 residues. The DNA for the CDR3 is TGCAGCGTTGACGTGCTAGTTGGGGAGACCCAGTACTTC. It yields the protein CSVDVLVGETQYF.

This clonotype was picked up many times. The V gene is TRBV5-8, the J gene TRBJ2-3; D may be TRBD2 (6 bases). This CDR3 contains 16 residues. In germline, CDR1 is SGHTS, CDR2 YDEGEE. V lost 4 bases and J 0 bases, leaving 15 bases between the germline ends. The CDR3 reads CASSPRRGSSTDTQYF. The DNA for the CDR3 is TGTGCCAGCAGCCCAAGGAGGGGTTCTAGCACAGATACGCAGTATTTT. The variable domain in full, completed from reference TRBV5-8 and TRBJ2-3, reads EAGVTQSPTHLIKTRGQQATLRCSPISGHTSVYWYQQALGLGLQFLLWYDEGEERNRGNFPPRFSGRQFPNYSSELNVNALELEDSALYLCASSPRRGSSTDTQYFGPGTRLTVL.

This clonotype was recorded at least ten times. V gene TRBV20-1 combines with J gene TRBJ1-5, with D unclear. The CDR3 totals 15 residues. V lost 3 bases and J lost 2, with 14 bases in between. Germline CDR1 and CDR2: DFQATT and SNEGSKA (reference sequence). This CDR3 is CSARSEGGRNQPQHF. The CDR3 nucleotides read TGCAGTGCTAGGTCTGAGGGTGGACGCAATCAGCCCCAGCATTTT.

This clonotype has more than one count but fewer than ten. V usage is TRBV7-2 and J usage is TRBJ2-4; tentative D call: TRBD2 (5 bases). Trimming took off 3 bases at V and 0 bases at J, with 9 bases between the two ends. CDR3 length: 15 amino acids. Germline loops: CDR1 SGHTA, CDR2 FQGNSA. The CDR3 nucleotides are TGTGCCAGCAGCTTCTTTAGCGCAGCCAAAAACATTCAGTACTTC. The encoded protein is CASSFFSAAKNIQYF.

In this sample, this clonotype turned up a few times. The chain couples TRBV29-1 to TRBJ2-4; 9 positions agree with TRBD1. The CDR3 is 17 amino acids. Trimming at V came to 7 bases and at J to 0 bases, leaving 13 bases not matched to a gene. Germline CDR1 and CDR2: SQVTM and ANQGSEA. The CDR3 bases are TGCAGCGCGACCGGGGTGGGGACAGGGAAAGCCAAAAACATTCAGTACTTC. The encoded protein is CSATGVGTGKAKNIQYF.

The chain links TRBV6-5 to TRBJ1-1, with D possibly matching TRBD1 (5 bases). Germline CDR1 and CDR2: MNHEY and SVGAGI. V lost 2 bases, J lost 6 bases, and 16 bases lay in between. The CDR3 consists of 15 residues. The CDR3 spells CASSYGQVGTSEAFF. The CDR3 bases are TGTGCCAGCAGTTACGGCCAGGTCGGGACCTCTGAAGCTTTCTTT.

This clonotype was counted once. Mismatch with germline at one junction end may stem from a read error. This chain links TRBV28 with TRBJ2-7, with 7 bases identical to TRBD1. Germline-derived CDR1 and CDR2 are MDHEN and SYDVKM. CDR3 size: 15 residues. The chain's CDR3 is CASILEGARAYEQYF. The CDR3 DNA sequence: TGTGCCAGCATTTTAGAGGGGGCCCGGGCCTACGAGCAGTACTTC.

In its sample, this clonotype was seen a few times. The chain joins TRBV11-2 to TRBJ2-7; 11 nucleotides match TRBD1. Per the germline V gene, CDR1 is SGHAT and CDR2 is FQNNGV. This CDR3 spans 14 amino acids. V lost 1 base and J lost 6; bases outside the gene matches: 2. The DNA for the CDR3 is TGTGCCAGCAGCTTAGCAGGGACAGGGGGCGAGCAGTACTTC. Its translation: CASSLAGTGGEQYF.

This clonotype showed up many times. The V and J genes are TRBV7-2 and TRBJ2-7, with no clear D. The CDR3 has 14 residues. The germline V and J ends were trimmed by 1 base and 0 bases, with 7 bases remaining between them. Germline V gives CDR1 SGHTA, CDR2 FQGNSA. CDR3 DNA: TGTGCCAGCAGCTTAGACTCAATCTCCTACGAGCAGTACTTC. It yields the protein CASSLDSISYEQYF.

The table lists this clonotype with many counts. V usage is TRBV10-3 and J usage is TRBJ1-1, with TRBD1 matching 7 bases. This CDR3 is built from 15 residues. CDR1 is ENHRY, CDR2 SYGVKD, per germline. Trimming removed 4 bases from V and 5 bases from J; junction bases left unmatched: 10. Here the CDR3 reads CAISGQTGDRTEAFF. CDR3 coding DNA: TGTGCCATCAGTGGGCAAACAGGGGATAGGACTGAAGCTTTCTTT.

This sequence joins TRBV20-1 and TRBJ2-1; 8 nucleotides align to TRBD2. V shed 7 bases and J 3 bases; nucleotides not matched to a gene: 5. The germline CDR1 and CDR2 sequences are DFQATT and SNEGSKA (reference sequence). CDR3 size: 13 residues. CDR3 in DNA: TGCAGTGTCTCTAGCGGGTACTACAATGAGCAGTTCTTC. Translating gives CSVSSGYYNEQFF.

The gene calls are TRBV4-3 and TRBJ1-2; D unclear. V lost 3 bases to trimming and J lost 4 bases, with 15 bases between them. Germline CDR1 and CDR2: LGHNA and YSLEER. The CDR3 is made up of 15 amino acids. The CDR3 nucleotides read TGCGCCAGCAGCCATATTGTAGACATCTCCTATGGCTACACCTTC. Its protein product is CASSHIVDISYGYTF.

This rearrangement joins TRBV11-3 to TRBJ1-2; 8 bases are shared with TRBD1. The CDR3 totals 14 residues. Germline CDR1 and CDR2: SGHNT and YENEEA. V trimming: 5 bases; J trimming: 3 bases; junction bases outside the gene matches: 5. In nucleotides, the CDR3 is TGTGCCAGCAGCGAGGGGGGACAGGACTATGGCTACACCTTC. Its protein product is CASSEGGQDYGYTF.

This clonotype was seen at least ten times. The rearrangement links TRBV9 to TRBJ2-2; D is unresolved. Germline values: CDR1 SGDLS, CDR2 YYNGEE. V was pared by 6 bases and J by 0 bases, with 3 bases between. The CDR3 loop spans 12 amino acids. The CDR3 reads CASTPNTGELFF. CDR3 in DNA: TGTGCCAGCACCCCGAACACCGGGGAGCTGTTTTTT.

This clonotype has a count of ten or more. The CDR3 DNA reads as TGTGCCAGCAGCTCACCAAACAATGAGCAGTTCTTC. This codes for CASSSPNNEQFF. The chain uses TRBV6-2 or TRBV6-3 and TRBJ2-1; unclear D gene. The CDR3 runs 12 residues. V lost 6 bases and J 5 bases, leaving 8 bases between the germline ends. Germline CDR1 is MNHEY and CDR2 is SVGEGT.

This clonotype came up many times. The rearrangement links TRBV28 to TRBJ1-1, with a weak D call TRBD1 (5 bases). CDR1 is MDHEN, CDR2 SYDVKM, per germline. Trimming stripped 6 bases from V and 6 bases from J, with 14 bases between. This CDR3 has 13 amino acids. The CDR3 sequence: CASSPQRGAEAFF. DNA of the CDR3: TGTGCCAGCAGCCCCCAGCGGGGGGCTGAAGCTTTCTTT.

This clonotype was seen many times. The DNA for the CDR3 is TGCAGCGTTGAAGAACAGTACTTGAACACTGAAGCTTTCTTT. Its protein product is CSVEEQYLNTEAFF. The chain links TRBV29-1 to TRBJ1-1; D call uncertain. From germline, CDR1 is SQVTM and CDR2 ANQGSEA. The V end was cut by 0 bases, the J end by 0 bases, with 8 bases between. The CDR3 loop spans 14 amino acids.

This clonotype was counted only a few times. This chain connects TRBV6-2 or TRBV6-3 to TRBJ2-7; TRBD2 aligns across 9 bases. The V segment lost 5 bases and the J segment 3 bases; nucleotides outside the gene matches: 8. The CDR3 contains 15 residues. CDR1 is MNHEY and CDR2 is SVGEGT in the germline V gene. DNA of the CDR3: TGTGCCAGCAGTCAGCCGGGACTAGCTATCTACGAGCAGTACTTC. Translation gives CASSQPGLAIYEQYF.

This clonotype occurred many times. This rearrangement joins TRBV28 to TRBJ2-3; tentatively, D is TRBD2 (5 bases). V was pared by 7 bases and J by 14 bases, with 19 bases between. Germline CDR1 is MDHEN and CDR2 is SYDVKM. There are 12 residues in the CDR3. The CDR3 sequence is CASTDRNSGPYF. CDR3 bases: TGTGCCAGCACCGATCGAAACAGCGGTCCGTATTTT. The whole variable domain, filled in from reference TRBV28 and TRBJ2-3, reads DVKVTQSSRYLVKRTGEKVFLECVQDMDHENMFWYRQDPGLGLRLIYFSYDVKMKEKGDIPEGYSVSREKKERFSLILESASTNQTSMYLCASTDRNSGPYFGPGTRLTVL.

This clonotype was seen many times. V gene TRBV28 combines with J gene TRBJ2-3; 7 positions match TRBD2. Trimming at V came to 6 bases and at J to 1 base, leaving 7 bases not matched to a gene. This CDR3 comprises 15 residues. Germline V gene data show CDR1 as MDHEN and CDR2 as SYDVKM. This CDR3 is CASSLSGQGTDTQYF. CDR3 nucleotides: TGTGCCAGCAGCCTTAGCGGGCAAGGCACAGATACGCAGTATTTT.

This clonotype has a handful of counts. V is TRBV27 and J is TRBJ2-7; D is possibly TRBD1 (5 bases). CDR3 length: 14 amino acids. Germline CDR1 reads MNHEY; CDR2 reads SMNVEV (reference sequence). Trimming shortened V by 2 bases and J by 4 bases, and 12 bases separated the two germline ends. The CDR3 loop is CASSLKGLGYEQYF. In DNA, the CDR3 is TGTGCCAGCAGTTTAAAGGGGTTGGGATACGAGCAGTACTTC.

Many counts were recorded for this clonotype. V and J are TRBV12-3 or TRBV12-4 and TRBJ2-2; the D call may be TRBD1 or TRBD2 (5 bases each). The V end lost 6 bases, the J end lost 2 bases, and 10 bases lay between the germline ends. The CDR3 has 14 amino acids. For the CDR3, the DNA is TGTGCCAGCAGACCGGGACCCAACACCGGGGAGCTGTTTTTT. This sequence encodes CASRPGPNTGELFF.

This clonotype was counted only a few times. Relative to the germline gene, one junction end is altered; a read error may explain this. The chain couples TRBV4-3 to TRBJ2-1, with 12 bases identical to TRBD2. CDR1 and CDR2 from the germline V gene are LGHNA and YSLEER. There are 18 residues in the CDR3. CDR3: CASSQDSTSGRTYNKQFF. CDR3 coding DNA: TGCGCCAGCAGCCAAGATTCCACTAGCGGGAGGACCTACAATAAGCAGTTCTTC.